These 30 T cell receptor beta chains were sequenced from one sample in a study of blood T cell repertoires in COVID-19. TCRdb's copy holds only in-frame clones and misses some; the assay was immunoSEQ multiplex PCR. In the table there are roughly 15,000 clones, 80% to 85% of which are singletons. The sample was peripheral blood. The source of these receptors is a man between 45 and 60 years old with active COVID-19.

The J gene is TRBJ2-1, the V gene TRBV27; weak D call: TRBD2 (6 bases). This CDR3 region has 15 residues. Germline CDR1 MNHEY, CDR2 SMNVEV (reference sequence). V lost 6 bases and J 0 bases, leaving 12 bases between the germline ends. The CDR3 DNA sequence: TGTGCCAGCAGCCCGGGAGTGCGCTCCTACAATGAGCAGTTCTTC. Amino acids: CASSPGVRSYNEQFF.

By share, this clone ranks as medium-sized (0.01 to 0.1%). In DNA, the CDR3 is TGCGCCAGCGTAGGCGGGCCCGGGTCCCAGTACTTC. Its protein product is CASVGGPGSQYF. The rearrangement uses TRBV10-2 and TRBJ2-5; TRBD2 might be the D (5 bases). The germline V gene encodes CDR1 WSHSY and CDR2 SAAADI. V lost 8 bases and J lost 9, with 16 bases in between. The CDR3 runs 12 residues.

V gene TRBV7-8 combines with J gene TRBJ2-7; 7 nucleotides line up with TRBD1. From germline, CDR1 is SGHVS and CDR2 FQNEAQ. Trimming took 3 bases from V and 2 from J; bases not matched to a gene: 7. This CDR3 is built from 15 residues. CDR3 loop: CASSLGRTGAYEQYF. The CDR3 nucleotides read TGTGCCAGCAGCTTGGGTAGGACAGGAGCCTACGAGCAGTACTTC.

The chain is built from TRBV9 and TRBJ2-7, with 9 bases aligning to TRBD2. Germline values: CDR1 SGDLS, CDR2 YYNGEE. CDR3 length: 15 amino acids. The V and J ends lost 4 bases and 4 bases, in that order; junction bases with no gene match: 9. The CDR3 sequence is CASSPESGRRYEQYF. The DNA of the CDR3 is TGTGCCAGCAGCCCGGAGAGCGGGAGGCGGTACGAGCAGTACTTC. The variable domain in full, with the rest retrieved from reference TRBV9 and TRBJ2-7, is DSGVTQTPKHLITATGQRVTLRCSPRSGDLSVYWYQQSLDQGLQFLIQYYNGEERAKGNILERFSAQQFPDLHSELNLSSLELGDSALYFCASSPESGRRYEQYFGPGTRLTVT.

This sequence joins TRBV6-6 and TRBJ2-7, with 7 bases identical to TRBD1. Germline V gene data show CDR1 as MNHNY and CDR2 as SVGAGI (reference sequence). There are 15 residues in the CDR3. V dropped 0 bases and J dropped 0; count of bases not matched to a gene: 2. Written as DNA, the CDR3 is TGTGCCAGCAGTTACTCGGGACAGAGCTCCTACGAGCAGTACTTC. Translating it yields CASSYSGQSSYEQYF.

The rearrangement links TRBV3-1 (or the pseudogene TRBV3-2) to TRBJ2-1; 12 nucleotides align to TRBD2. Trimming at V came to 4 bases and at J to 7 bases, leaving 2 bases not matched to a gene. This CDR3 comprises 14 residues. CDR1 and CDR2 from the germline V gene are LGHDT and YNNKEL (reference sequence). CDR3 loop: CASSRGTSGNEQFF. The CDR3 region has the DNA TGTGCCAGCAGCCGAGGGACTAGCGGGAATGAGCAGTTCTTC.

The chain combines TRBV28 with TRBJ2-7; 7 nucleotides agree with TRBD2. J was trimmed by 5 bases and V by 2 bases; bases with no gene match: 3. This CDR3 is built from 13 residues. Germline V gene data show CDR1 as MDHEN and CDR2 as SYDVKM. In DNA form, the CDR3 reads TGTGCCAGCAGTTTAGCGGGAGTAAACGAGCAGTACTTC. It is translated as CASSLAGVNEQYF.

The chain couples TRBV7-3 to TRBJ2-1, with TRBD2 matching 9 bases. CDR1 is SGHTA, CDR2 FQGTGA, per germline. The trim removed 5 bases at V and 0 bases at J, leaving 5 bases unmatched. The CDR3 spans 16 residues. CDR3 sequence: CASSNLAGASYNEQFF. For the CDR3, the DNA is TGTGCCAGCAGCAACTTAGCGGGAGCCTCCTACAATGAGCAGTTCTTC.

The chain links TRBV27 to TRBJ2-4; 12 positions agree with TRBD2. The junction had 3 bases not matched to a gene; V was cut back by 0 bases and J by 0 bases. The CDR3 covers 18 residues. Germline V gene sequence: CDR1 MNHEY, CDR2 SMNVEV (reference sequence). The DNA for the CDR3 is TGTGCCAGCAGTTTATCTACGGGACTAGCGGGAGCCAAAAACATTCAGTACTTC. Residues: CASSLSTGLAGAKNIQYF.

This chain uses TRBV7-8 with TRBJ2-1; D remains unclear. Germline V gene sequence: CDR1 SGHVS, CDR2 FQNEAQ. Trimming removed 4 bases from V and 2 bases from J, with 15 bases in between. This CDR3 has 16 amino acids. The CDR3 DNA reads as TGTGCCAGCAGCTCAGAGACTTCCCCTCCCTACAATGAGCAGTTCTTC. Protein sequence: CASSSETSPPYNEQFF.

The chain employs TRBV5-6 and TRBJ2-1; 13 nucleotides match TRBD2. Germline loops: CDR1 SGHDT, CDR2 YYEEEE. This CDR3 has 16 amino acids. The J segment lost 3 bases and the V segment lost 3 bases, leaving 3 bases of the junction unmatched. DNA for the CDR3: TGTGCCAGCAGCTCCGGGACTAGCGGGGTCTACAATGAGCAGTTCTTC. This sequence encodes CASSSGTSGVYNEQFF.

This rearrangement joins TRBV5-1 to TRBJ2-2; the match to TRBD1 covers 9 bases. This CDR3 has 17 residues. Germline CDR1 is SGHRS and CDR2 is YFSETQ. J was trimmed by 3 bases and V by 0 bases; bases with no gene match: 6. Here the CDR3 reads CASSLVGTGGHTGELFF. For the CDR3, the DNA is TGCGCCAGCAGCTTGGTCGGAACAGGGGGCCACACCGGGGAGCTGTTTTTT.

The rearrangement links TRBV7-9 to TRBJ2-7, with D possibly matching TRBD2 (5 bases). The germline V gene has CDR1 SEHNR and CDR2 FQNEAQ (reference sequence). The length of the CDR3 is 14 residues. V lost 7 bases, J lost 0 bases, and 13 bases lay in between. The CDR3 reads CASTTPGNSYEQYF. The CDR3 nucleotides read TGTGCCAGCACCACACCCGGGAACTCCTACGAGCAGTACTTC.

In DNA, the CDR3 is TGTGCCAGCAGTACAGGGTTGCAAGAGACCCAGTACTTC. Encoded protein: CASSTGLQETQYF. V is TRBV6-5 and J is TRBJ2-5; the D gene is possibly TRBD1 (6 bases). Germline V gives CDR1 MNHEY, CDR2 SVGAGI. CDR3 size: 13 residues. Trimming removed 5 bases from V and 2 bases from J, with 9 bases in between.

CDR3 loop: CASSAGLAGITDTQYF. The CDR3 DNA sequence: TGTGCCAGCAGCGCGGGACTAGCGGGGATCACAGATACGCAGTATTTT. This rearrangement joins TRBV9 to TRBJ2-3; 13 bases align to TRBD2. Unmatched junction bases numbered 3, after V lost 3 bases and J lost 2 bases. The CDR3 totals 16 residues. Germline V gene lookup returns CDR1 SGDLS and CDR2 YYNGEE.

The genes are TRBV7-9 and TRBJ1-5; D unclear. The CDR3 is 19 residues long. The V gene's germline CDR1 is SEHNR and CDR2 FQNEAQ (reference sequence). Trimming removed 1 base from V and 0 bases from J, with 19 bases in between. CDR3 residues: CASSLVGQTTQYSNQPQHF. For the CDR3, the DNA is TGTGCCAGCAGCTTAGTGGGCCAGACAACCCAGTATAGCAATCAGCCCCAGCATTTT.

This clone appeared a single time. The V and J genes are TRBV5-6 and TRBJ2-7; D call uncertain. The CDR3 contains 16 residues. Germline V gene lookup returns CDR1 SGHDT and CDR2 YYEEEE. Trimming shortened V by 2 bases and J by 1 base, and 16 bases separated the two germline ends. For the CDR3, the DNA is TGTGCCAGCAGCTTTTACCCACAAGACTGGTCCTACGAGCAGTACTTC. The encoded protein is CASSFYPQDWSYEQYF.

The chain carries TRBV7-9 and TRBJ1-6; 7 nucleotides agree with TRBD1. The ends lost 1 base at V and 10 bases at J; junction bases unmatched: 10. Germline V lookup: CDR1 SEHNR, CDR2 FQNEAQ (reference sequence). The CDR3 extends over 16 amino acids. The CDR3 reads CASSLEGQSVTSPLHF. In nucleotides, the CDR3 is TGTGCCAGCAGCTTAGAGGGACAGAGCGTCACATCACCCCTCCACTTT.

The CDR3, as DNA: TGTGCCAGCGCCCCTCGTTCCGTCGTGTCGGGTGAAAAACTGTTTTTT. Translation gives CASAPRSVVSGEKLFF. The rearrangement links TRBV28 to TRBJ1-4; D remains ambiguous. V was trimmed by 8 bases and J by 7 bases, leaving 23 bases between them. CDR1 and CDR2 from the germline V gene are MDHEN and SYDVKM. The CDR3 has 16 residues. The complete variable domain, with remaining parts taken from reference TRBV28 and TRBJ1-4, reads DVKVTQSSRYLVKRTGEKVFLECVQDMDHENMFWYRQDPGLGLRLIYFSYDVKMKEKGDIPEGYSVSREKKERFSLILESASTNQTSMYLCASAPRSVVSGEKLFFGSGTQLSVL.

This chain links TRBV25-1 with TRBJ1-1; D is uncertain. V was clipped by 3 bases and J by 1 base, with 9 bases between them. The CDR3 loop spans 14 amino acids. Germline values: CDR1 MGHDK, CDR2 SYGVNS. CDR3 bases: TGTGCCAGCAGTGATATGGGCAGGAACACTGAAGCTTTCTTT. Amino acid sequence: CASSDMGRNTEAFF. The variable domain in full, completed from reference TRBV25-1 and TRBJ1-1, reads EADIYQTPRYLVIGTGKKITLECSQTMGHDKMYWYQQDPGMELHLIHYSYGVNSTEKGDLSSESTVSRIRTEHFPLTLESARPSHTSQYLCASSDMGRNTEAFFGQGTRLTVV.

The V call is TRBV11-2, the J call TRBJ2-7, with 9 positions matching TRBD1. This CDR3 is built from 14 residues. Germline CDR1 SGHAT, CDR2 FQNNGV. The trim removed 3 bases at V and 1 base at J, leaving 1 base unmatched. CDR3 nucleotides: TGTGCCAGCAGCTTCGGACAGGGGTCCTACGAGCAGTACTTC. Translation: CASSFGQGSYEQYF.

CDR3 residues: CASISGGTRLYDTEAFF. As DNA, the CDR3 is TGTGCCAGTATTAGCGGGGGCACAAGGTTATACGACACTGAAGCTTTCTTT. The chain employs TRBV19 and TRBJ1-1; D possibly corresponds to TRBD1 (6 bases). Germline loops: CDR1 LNHDA, CDR2 SQIVND (reference sequence). The CDR3 covers 17 residues. The V end was cut by 7 bases, the J end by 3 bases, with 24 bases between.

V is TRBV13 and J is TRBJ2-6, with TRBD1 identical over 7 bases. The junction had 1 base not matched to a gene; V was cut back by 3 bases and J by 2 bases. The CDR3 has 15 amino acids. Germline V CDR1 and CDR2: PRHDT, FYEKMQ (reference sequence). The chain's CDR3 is CASSFTGAGANVLTF. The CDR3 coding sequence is TGTGCCAGCAGCTTTACAGGGGCTGGGGCCAACGTCCTGACTTTC.

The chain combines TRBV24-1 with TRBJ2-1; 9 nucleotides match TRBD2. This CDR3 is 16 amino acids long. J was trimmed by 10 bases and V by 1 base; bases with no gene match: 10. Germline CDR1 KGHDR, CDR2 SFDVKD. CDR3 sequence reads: CATSDFGGRASEEQFF. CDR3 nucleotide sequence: TGTGCCACCAGTGATTTCGGCGGGAGGGCTTCGGAGGAGCAGTTCTTC.

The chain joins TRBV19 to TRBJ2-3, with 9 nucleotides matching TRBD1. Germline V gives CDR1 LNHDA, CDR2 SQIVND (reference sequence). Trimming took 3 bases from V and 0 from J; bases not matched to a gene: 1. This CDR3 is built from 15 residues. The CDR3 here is CASSMTGGSTDTQYF. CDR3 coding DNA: TGTGCCAGTAGTATGACAGGGGGAAGCACAGATACGCAGTATTTT.

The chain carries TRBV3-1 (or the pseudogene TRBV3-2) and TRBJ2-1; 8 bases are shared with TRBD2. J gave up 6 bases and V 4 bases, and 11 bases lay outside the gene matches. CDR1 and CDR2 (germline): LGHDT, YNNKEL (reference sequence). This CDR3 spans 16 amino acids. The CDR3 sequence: CASSREGSGESNEQFF. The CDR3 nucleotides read TGTGCCAGCAGCCGTGAGGGTAGCGGGGAGAGCAATGAGCAGTTCTTC.

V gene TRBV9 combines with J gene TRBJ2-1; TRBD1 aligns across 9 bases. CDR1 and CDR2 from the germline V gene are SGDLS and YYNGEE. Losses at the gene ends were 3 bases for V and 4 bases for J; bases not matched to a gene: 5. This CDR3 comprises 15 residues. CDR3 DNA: TGTGCCAGCAGCGCCTCCGGGACAGGGTACAATGAGCAGTTCTTC. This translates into CASSASGTGYNEQFF.

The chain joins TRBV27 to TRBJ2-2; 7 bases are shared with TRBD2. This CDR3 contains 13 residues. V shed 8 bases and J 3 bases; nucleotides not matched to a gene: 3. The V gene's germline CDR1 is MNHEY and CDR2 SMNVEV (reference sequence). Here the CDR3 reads CASGLVYTGELFF. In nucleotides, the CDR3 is TGTGCCAGCGGACTAGTTTACACCGGGGAGCTGTTTTTT.

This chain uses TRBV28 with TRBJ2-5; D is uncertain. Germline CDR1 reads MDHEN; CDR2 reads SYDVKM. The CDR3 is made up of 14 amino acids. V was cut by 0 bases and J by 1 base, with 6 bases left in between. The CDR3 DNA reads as TGTGCCAGCAGTTTATGGGCATCCCAAGAGACCCAGTACTTC. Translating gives CASSLWASQETQYF.

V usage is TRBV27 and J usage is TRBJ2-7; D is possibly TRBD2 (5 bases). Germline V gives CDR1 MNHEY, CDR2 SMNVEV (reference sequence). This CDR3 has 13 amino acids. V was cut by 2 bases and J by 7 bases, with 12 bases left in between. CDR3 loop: CASSLTSLAEQYF. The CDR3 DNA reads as TGTGCCAGCAGTTTAACTAGTCTAGCTGAGCAGTACTTC.